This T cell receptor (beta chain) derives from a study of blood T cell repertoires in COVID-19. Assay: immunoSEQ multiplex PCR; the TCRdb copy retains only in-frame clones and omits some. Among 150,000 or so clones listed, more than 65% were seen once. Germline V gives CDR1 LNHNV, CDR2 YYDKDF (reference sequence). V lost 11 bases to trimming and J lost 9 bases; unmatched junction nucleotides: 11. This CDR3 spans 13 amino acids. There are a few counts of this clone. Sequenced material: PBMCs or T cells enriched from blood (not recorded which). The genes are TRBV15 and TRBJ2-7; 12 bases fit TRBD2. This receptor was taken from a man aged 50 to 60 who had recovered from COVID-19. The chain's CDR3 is CASEASGRVGQYF. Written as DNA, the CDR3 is TGTGCCTCCGAAGCTAGCGGGAGGGTGGGGCAGTACTTC.